Here is one T cell receptor beta chain with its context. The entry originates in a study of blood T cell repertoires in COVID-19. About the study: There were acute and convalescent COVID-19 samples, and they came from the United States, Italy and Spain. T cells, B-cell-depleted T cells, or PBMCs provided the cDNA or gDNA that served as material.

Germline CDR1 reads SGHNT; CDR2 reads YYREEE (reference sequence). This CDR3 comprises 13 residues. Trimming removed 2 bases from V and 3 bases from J, with 5 bases in between. Sequenced by immunoSEQ multiplex PCR; TCRdb stores in-frame clones only, minus some. Of 300,000 or so clones in the sample, around 84% were seen once. The J gene is TRBJ2-2, the V gene TRBV5-4, with D unclear. The sample taken for sequencing was peripheral blood. The sequence derives from an older man with acute or convalescent COVID-19. DNA of the CDR3: TGTGCCAGCAGCTTTTCCGACACCGGGGAGCTGTTTTTT. The encoded protein is CASSFSDTGELFF.